The rows below give T cell receptor beta chains drawn from one sample of a study of T cell repertoires in ileal Crohn's disease. Clones were read by immunoSEQ multiplex PCR, and TCRdb kept only the in-frame ones, dropping some. The data contain more than 9,000 clones, around 77% of them singletons. The sample was ileal tissue. The receptors come from an adult with Crohn's disease. CDR3s include the opening cysteine and the closing phenylalanine or tryptophan. The D gene is left open where the match is weak. The size of a clone is reported for some rows only, either as once, few or many, or as a class for expanded clones.

clone size	D gene	J gene	V gene	CDR3 protein	CDR3 DNA
-	TRBD1	TRBJ1-1	TRBV10-3	CAIRTGTNTEAFF	TGTGCCATCAGGACAGGGACGAACACTGAAGCTTTCTTT
-	TRBD1	TRBJ2-2	TRBV6-5	CASTKGTGGTGELFF	TGTGCCAGCACAAAAGGGACAGGGGGGACCGGGGAGCTGTTTTTT
-	TRBD2	TRBJ2-3	TRBV2	CASIPIGGAEDTQYF	TGTGCCAGCATCCCTATCGGGGGGGCTGAAGATACGCAGTATTTT
-	-	TRBJ2-5	TRBV6-6	CASSRDRKETQYF	TGTGCCAGCAGTAGAGACAGAAAAGAGACCCAGTACTTC
-	TRBD1	TRBJ2-5	TRBV7-2	CASSLVTGGEETQYF	TGTGCCAGCAGCCTGGTCACAGGGGGCGAAGAGACCCAGTACTTC
-	TRBD1	TRBJ2-2	TRBV7-2	CASSNHRGLNTGELFF	TGTGCCAGCAGCAACCACAGGGGGTTGAACACCGGGGAGCTGTTTTTT
-	-	TRBJ2-7	TRBV11-3	CASSPGVSYEQYF	TGTGCCAGCAGCCCAGGGGTCTCCTACGAGCAGTACTTC
-	TRBD1	TRBJ2-3	TRBV19	CATSDRGWATDTQYF	TGTGCCACCTCCGACAGGGGGTGGGCCACAGATACGCAGTATTTT
-	-	TRBJ1-2	TRBV6-5	CASSYKTSGYGYTF	TGTGCCAGCAGTTACAAGACTTCAGGGTATGGCTACACCTTC
-	-	TRBJ1-2	TRBV28	CASSLSPLRSYGYTF	TGTGCCAGCAGTTTATCACCACTTCGCTCCTATGGCTACACCTTC
-	TRBD1	TRBJ2-7	TRBV7-9	CASSGTVGTRSSYEQYF	TGTGCCAGCAGCGGGACAGTAGGAACTAGGAGCTCCTACGAGCAGTACTTC
-	TRBD1	TRBJ1-2	TRBV2	CASRQGQGFGYTF	TGTGCCAGCAGGCAGGGACAGGGGTTTGGCTACACCTTC
-	-	TRBJ2-6	TRBV5-1	CASSSGTFSGANVLTF	TGCGCCAGCAGCTCGGGAACATTTTCTGGGGCCAACGTCCTGACTTTC
few	-	TRBJ1-6	TRBV30	CAWSTGRDGSPLHF	TGTGCCTGGAGTACCGGCAGGGATGGGTCACCCCTCCACTTT
once	-	TRBJ1-1	TRBV19	CASSGIRGRTEAFF	TGTGCCAGTAGTGGAATTAGAGGTCGGACTGAAGCTTTCTTT
-	-	TRBJ1-5	TRBV6-1	CASSVRSYSNQPQHF	TGTGCCAGCAGTGTAAGGAGTTATAGCAATCAGCCCCAGCATTTT
-	-	TRBJ2-7	TRBV29-1	CSVVQSGSYEQYF	TGCAGCGTTGTTCAGTCTGGGAGCTACGAGCAGTACTTC
-	-	TRBJ2-1	TRBV10-3	CAISDMRGSYNEQFF	TGTGCCATCAGTGACATGCGGGGCTCCTACAATGAGCAGTTCTTC
-	-	TRBJ1-5	TRBV6-1	CASSEGGRQPQHF	TGTGCCAGCAGTGAAGGGGGCCGACAGCCCCAGCATTTT
-	-	TRBJ2-5	TRBV7-7	CASSLQAGETQYF	TGTGCTAGCAGCCTCCAGGCGGGAGAGACCCAGTACTTC
once	TRBD2	TRBJ2-5	TRBV29-1	CSVEVGTSGGEGSQETQYF	TGCAGCGTTGAAGTAGGGACTAGCGGGGGGGAGGGGTCCCAAGAGACCCAGTACTTC
-	TRBD1	TRBJ1-1	TRBV29-1	CSVQTGGVVTEAFF	TGCAGCGTGCAGACAGGGGGTGTAGTAACTGAAGCTTTCTTT
-	TRBD1	TRBJ2-7	TRBV14	CASSQRQGIGEQYF	TGTGCCAGCAGTCAGAGACAGGGAATAGGGGAGCAGTACTTC
once	TRBD1	TRBJ1-2	TRBV15	CATSRTGTGNYGYTF	TGTGCCACCAGCAGAACCGGGACAGGGAACTATGGCTACACCTTC
-	-	TRBJ1-1	TRBV11-3	CASSLDLGGSEAFF	TGTGCCAGCAGCTTAGATCTAGGGGGATCTGAAGCTTTCTTT
-	TRBD2	TRBJ2-7	TRBV4-1	CASSHTGTSDNEQYF	TGCGCCAGCAGCCATACCGGGACTAGCGATAACGAGCAGTACTTC
-	-	TRBJ1-5	TRBV6-4	CASSDSGGSPQHF	TGTGCCAGCAGTGACTCAGGGGGATCGCCCCAGCATTTT
few	-	TRBJ1-1	TRBV11-2	CASSLGYSNTEAFF	TGTGCCAGCAGCTTAGGTTATTCGAACACTGAAGCTTTCTTT
once	TRBD1	TRBJ1-4	TRBV25-1	CASSSGTGGEYEKLFF	TGTGCCAGCAGCTCCGGGACAGGGGGCGAATATGAAAAACTGTTTTTT
few	-	TRBJ1-3	TRBV19	CASSIIWRGDSGNTIYF	TGTGCCAGTAGTATAATCTGGAGAGGAGACTCTGGAAACACCATATATTTT
-	TRBD1	TRBJ2-7	TRBV6-5	CASSPPGQGSNEQYF	TGTGCCAGCAGCCCTCCGGGACAGGGGAGCAACGAGCAGTACTTC
few	TRBD1	TRBJ1-2	TRBV10-3	CAIIPWGQRF	TGTGCCATCATCCCATGGGGACAGCGCTTC
-	-	TRBJ2-1	TRBV30	CAWSTGWADNEQFF	TGTGCCTGGAGCACAGGGTGGGCCGACAATGAGCAGTTCTTC
-	TRBD2	TRBJ2-5	TRBV9	CASSALAGAGRETQYF	TGTGCCAGCAGCGCACTAGCGGGAGCAGGGAGGGAGACCCAGTACTTC
-	-	TRBJ2-7	TRBV5-4	CASSLGREKVHEQYF	TGTGCCAGCAGCTTGGGTCGGGAGAAGGTGCACGAGCAGTACTTC
-	-	TRBJ1-2	TRBV13	CASSLQASYGGYTF	TGTGCCAGCAGCTTACAGGCGTCTTATGGGGGCTACACCTTC
-	TRBD1	TRBJ2-7	TRBV5-1	CASSPRQGVYEQYF	TGCGCCAGCAGCCCTAGACAGGGGGTATATGAGCAGTACTTC
once	TRBD1	TRBJ1-5	TRBV30	CACSTSGTGTRGAQPQHF	TGTGCCTGTTCTACTTCCGGGACAGGGACTCGAGGTGCTCAGCCCCAGCATTTT
few	TRBD1	TRBJ2-7	TRBV11-3	CASSLDGGQGGDEQYF	TGTGCCAGCAGCTTAGATGGCGGACAGGGTGGAGACGAGCAGTACTTC
-	TRBD1	TRBJ1-6	TRBV6-4	CASSDGQGGNSPLHF	TGTGCCAGCAGTGACGGACAGGGTGGGAATTCACCCCTCCACTTT
few	-	TRBJ1-1	TRBV7-6	CASSRGDGGNTEAFF	TGTGCCAGCAGCCGAGGGGACGGGGGGAACACTGAAGCTTTCTTT
-	-	TRBJ1-2	TRBV5-4	CASSAGTGTGGYTF	TGTGCCAGCAGCGCGGGTACGGGCACTGGGGGCTACACCTTC
-	TRBD1	TRBJ1-3	TRBV4-1	CASSQGTGSGNTIYF	TGCGCCAGCAGCCAAGGGACAGGCTCTGGAAACACCATATATTTT
-	TRBD2	TRBJ2-7	TRBV11-3	CASSLTSGGGYEQYF	TGTGCCAGCAGCTTGACTAGCGGAGGCGGATACGAGCAGTACTTC
-	-	TRBJ1-2	TRBV5-1	CASSYDQGGGYGYTF	TGCGCCAGCAGCTATGATCAGGGTGGCGGCTATGGCTACACCTTC
-	-	TRBJ1-1	TRBV6-1	CASKQGNTEAFF	TGTGCCAGCAAGCAGGGGAACACTGAAGCTTTCTTT
-	-	TRBJ2-7	TRBV6-1	CASRDFDHEQYF	TGTGCCAGCAGGGACTTCGACCACGAGCAGTACTTC
-	TRBD1	TRBJ2-1	TRBV6-4	CASSVDRGNYNEQFF	TGTGCCAGCAGTGTCGACAGGGGAAACTACAATGAGCAGTTCTTC
-	TRBD1	TRBJ2-7	TRBV27	CASSPTGLSSYEQYF	TGTGCCAGCAGCCCGACAGGGCTTAGCTCCTACGAGCAGTACTTC
few	-	TRBJ1-2	TRBV27	CASSFNFVGDYGYTF	TGTGCCAGCAGTTTTAATTTTGTAGGGGACTATGGCTACACCTTC
-	TRBD1	TRBJ2-5	TRBV5-1	CASSGGQVQETQYF	TGCGCCAGCAGCGGGGGACAGGTCCAAGAGACCCAGTACTTC
-	-	TRBJ2-7	TRBV29-1	CSVVPGEVSYEQYF	TGCAGCGTTGTACCGGGAGAGGTCTCCTACGAGCAGTACTTC
once	TRBD1	TRBJ2-5	TRBV11-3	CASSLTGKGTQYF	TGTGCCAGCAGCTTGACAGGGAAGGGGACCCAGTACTTC